The rows below give T cell receptor beta chains drawn from one sample of a study of beta chain features in type 1 diabetes. Assay used: immunoSEQ multiplex PCR; TCRdb lists only in-frame clones, some missing. The table includes 600,000 or so clones, 9.5% to 15% detected once. The sample was naive CD4+ T cells from blood. Source of these receptors: a man aged 30-40 years with type 1 diabetes. CDR3s include the opening cysteine and the closing phenylalanine or tryptophan. The D gene is left open where the match is weak. Clone size is shown for a subset of rows, as once, few, many or a class of expanded clone.

clone_size,d_call,j_call,v_call,cdr3_aa,cdr3_nt
few,TRBD1,TRBJ2-1,TRBV6-5,CASSMGQGAHNEQFF,TGTGCCAGCAGCATGGGACAGGGGGCCCACAATGAGCAGTTCTTC
few,-,TRBJ1-1,TRBV14,CASSQDLRNTEAFF,TGTGCCAGCAGCCAAGATTTAAGGAACACTGAAGCTTTCTTT
-,-,TRBJ2-3,TRBV7-2,CASSLEPALGDTQYF,TGTGCCAGCAGCTTAGAACCCGCGCTAGGAGATACGCAGTATTTT
few,-,TRBJ2-2,TRBV4-3,CASSQEGRGHTGELFF,TGCGCCAGCAGCCAAGAAGGGAGGGGGCACACCGGGGAGCTGTTTTTT
few,TRBD2,TRBJ2-3,TRBV14,CASSGLAVFGGTQYF,TGTGCCAGCAGCGGACTAGCGGTGTTCGGGGGTACGCAGTATTTT
few,TRBD1,TRBJ1-1,TRBV7-8,CASSLGQMNTEAFF,TGTGCCAGCAGCCTGGGACAGATGAACACTGAAGCTTTCTTT
few,-,TRBJ1-4,TRBV6-1,CASSVIETNEKLFF,TGTGCCAGCAGCGTGATAGAAACTAATGAAAAACTGTTTTTT
few,-,TRBJ2-1,TRBV30,CAWSAGPSVYNEQFF,TGTGCCTGGAGCGCCGGACCCTCCGTCTACAATGAGCAGTTCTTC
few,-,TRBJ2-1,TRBV20-1,CSAGGYNEQFF,TGCAGTGCTGGGGGGTACAATGAGCAGTTCTTC
few,-,TRBJ2-7,TRBV5-1,CASSLASEQYF,TGCGCCAGCAGCTTGGCAAGCGAGCAGTACTTC
few,TRBD1,TRBJ1-2,TRBV5-4,CASSLVQGEGYTF,TGTGCCAGCAGCTTGGTACAGGGGGAAGGCTACACCTTC
few,TRBD1,TRBJ2-7,TRBV29-1,CSVVQGTRGYEQYF,TGCAGCGTGGTACAGGGGACCCGCGGCTACGAGCAGTACTTC
-,-,TRBJ2-7,TRBV5-1,CASSSGTQSSEQYF,TGCGCCAGCAGTTCCGGGACTCAGTCATCCGAGCAGTACTTC
few,TRBD2,TRBJ2-5,TRBV27,CASSLYLAGVQETQYF,TGTGCCAGCAGTTTATATCTAGCGGGGGTCCAAGAGACCCAGTACTTC
few,TRBD2,TRBJ2-5,TRBV28,CATSGGPVMETQYF,TGTGCCACAAGCGGGGGGCCTGTTATGGAGACCCAGTACTTC
-,TRBD2,TRBJ2-3,TRBV18,CASSSGTSVTDTQYF,TGTGCCAGCTCATCCGGGACTAGCGTCACAGATACGCAGTATTTT
-,-,TRBJ2-3,TRBV7-2,CASSLATSTDTQYF,TGTGCCAGCAGCTTAGCGACTAGCACAGATACGCAGTATTTT
few,TRBD1,TRBJ1-2,TRBV29-1,CSVSQGFYGYTF,TGCAGCGTATCACAGGGGTTCTATGGCTACACCTTC
-,-,TRBJ1-2,TRBV5-4,CASSGGYGYTF,TGTGCCAGCAGCGGTGGATATGGCTACACCTTC
-,TRBD1,TRBJ1-2,TRBV27,CASRLAGGVYGYTF,TGTGCCAGCAGACTTGCAGGGGGCGTTTATGGCTACACCTTC
few,-,TRBJ2-1,TRBV5-4,CASSLDSAAYNEQFF,TGTGCCAGCAGCTTGGACTCTGCGGCCTACAATGAGCAGTTCTTC
few,-,TRBJ1-1,TRBV5-6,CASSLANTEAFF,TGTGCCAGCAGCTTGGCAAACACTGAAGCTTTCTTT
-,-,TRBJ1-5,TRBV4-3,CASSQDSSQPQHF,TGCGCCAGCAGCCAAGATTCTAGTCAGCCCCAGCATTTT
few,-,TRBJ1-2,TRBV2,CASSREGLNYGYTF,TGTGCCAGCAGCCGGGAAGGTCTTAACTATGGCTACACCTTC
few,-,TRBJ1-6,TRBV4-3,CASSPSRGHNSPLHF,TGCGCCAGCAGTCCGTCGAGGGGTCATAATTCACCCCTCCACTTT
few,-,TRBJ1-2,TRBV9,CASSPTANYGYTF,TGTGCCAGCAGCCCGACAGCTAACTATGGCTACACCTTC
-,-,TRBJ1-6,TRBV7-2,CASSYDWPGNSPLHF,TGTGCCAGCAGCTACGACTGGCCCGGCAATTCACCCCTCCACTTT
-,-,TRBJ2-1,TRBV7-2,CASSLAGPANGHEQFF,TGTGCCAGCAGCTTAGCAGGGCCGGCGAACGGCCATGAGCAGTTCTTC
-,TRBD1,TRBJ2-7,TRBV6-6,CASSYPTGGEQYF,TGTGCCAGCAGTTACCCCACAGGGGGCGAGCAGTACTTC
-,-,TRBJ1-1,TRBV7-9,CASSPSGMNTEAFF,TGTGCCAGCAGCCCCTCCGGAATGAACACTGAAGCTTTCTTT
-,-,TRBJ1-1,TRBV7-3,CASSQQRNTEAFF,TGTGCCAGCAGTCAACAGAGGAACACTGAAGCTTTCTTT
-,-,TRBJ2-1,TRBV6-5,CASSSLVGEQFF,TGTGCCAGCAGTTCCCTAGTAGGCGAGCAGTTCTTC
-,TRBD2,TRBJ2-7,TRBV10-3,CAISEPGLADEQYF,TGTGCCATCAGTGAGCCGGGACTAGCGGACGAGCAGTACTTC
few,TRBD1,TRBJ2-7,TRBV6-5,CASKAGTDLEQYF,TGTGCCAGCAAGGCCGGGACAGACCTCGAGCAGTACTTC
few,-,TRBJ1-5,TRBV29-1,CSVAQGPNQPQHF,TGCAGCGTTGCTCAGGGACCCAATCAGCCCCAGCATTTT
-,-,TRBJ1-2,TRBV4-3,CASSQSHRFEGANYGYTF,TGCGCCAGCAGCCAATCCCACAGGTTTGAGGGGGCTAACTATGGCTACACCTTC
-,-,TRBJ1-5,TRBV2,CASSGTGENQPQHF,TGTGCCAGCAGTGGAACGGGGGAGAATCAGCCCCAGCATTTT
few,-,TRBJ2-4,TRBV10-3,CAISESERAKNIQYF,TGTGCCATCAGTGAGTCGGAAAGGGCCAAAAACATTCAGTACTTC
few,-,TRBJ1-5,TRBV30,CAWSSGGVNQPQHF,TGTGCCTGGAGTTCGGGGGGCGTCAATCAGCCCCAGCATTTT
few,-,TRBJ1-2,TRBV7-2,CASSLTLDANYGYTF,TGTGCCAGCAGCTTAACACTGGATGCTAACTATGGCTACACCTTC
few,TRBD1,TRBJ1-6,TRBV10-3,CAIRAQGPLNSPLHF,TGTGCCATCAGGGCACAGGGGCCGCTTAATTCACCCCTCCACTTT
-,-,TRBJ1-6,TRBV5-1,CASSLGPQGPNSPLHF,TGCGCCAGCAGCTTGGGGCCACAGGGTCCCAATTCACCCCTCCACTTT
-,-,TRBJ2-3,TRBV5-1,CASSLVEDTQYF,TGCGCCAGCAGCTTAGTCGAAGATACGCAGTATTTT
-,-,TRBJ2-7,TRBV19,CASSLSRDTYEQYF,TGTGCCAGTAGTCTCAGCAGGGACACCTACGAGCAGTACTTC
-,-,TRBJ2-7,TRBV5-8,CASSSRGYEQYF,TGTGCCAGCAGCTCTAGGGGATACGAGCAGTACTTC
many,TRBD1,TRBJ2-1,TRBV14,CASSRDRDDEQFF,TGTGCCAGCAGCCGGGACAGGGATGATGAGCAGTTCTTC
few,-,TRBJ1-1,TRBV11-3,CASSRRTEAFF,TGTGCCAGCAGTCGGAGGACTGAAGCTTTCTTT